This record looks at one T cell receptor beta chain sequence and its context. These data come from a study of control samples from healthy donors and cancer patients. Germline CDR1 and CDR2: SGHVS and FQNEAQ. V lost 4 bases, J lost 4 bases, and 17 bases lay in between. This CDR3 comprises 15 residues. Measured with immunoSEQ multiplex PCR; TCRdb has only the in-frame clones, and not every one. The table has 130,000 to 150,000 clones, 80% to 95% seen once. Sequencing used blood. This sequence originates from a man under 40 in good health. V is TRBV7-8 and J is TRBJ2-7, with D tentatively TRBD1 or TRBD2 (5 bases each). The CDR3 sequence is CASSSGTPVGYEQYF. In nucleotides, the CDR3 is TGTGCCAGCAGCTCCGGGACCCCGGTGGGGTACGAGCAGTACTTC. Complete variable domain (other parts from reference TRBV7-8 and TRBJ2-7): GAGVSQSPRYKVAKRGQDVALRCDPISGHVSLFWYQQALGQGPEFLTYFQNEAQLDKSGLPSDRFFAERPEGSVSTLKIQRTQQEDSAVYLCASSSGTPVGYEQYFGPGTRLTVT.